This TCR beta chain was sequenced during a study of CDR3 diversity in severe acne. Deletions cut 8 bases from V and 0 bases from J, with 11 bases between. Germline CDR1 and CDR2: SNHLY and FYNNEI. The CDR3 runs to 13 residues. One entry per CDR3 protein, called by TCRdb with MiXCR from the PCR reads. This table holds tens of thousands of distinct CDR3 sequences, about 54% found once. The chain has TRBV2 and TRBJ2-7; D is possibly TRBD2 (6 bases). The specimen was blood. This sequence originates from a male donor in good health, without acne. In nucleotides, the CDR3 is TGTGCCAGCCTTGGACTATGCTCCTACGAGCAGTACTTC. It codes for CASLGLCSYEQYF.